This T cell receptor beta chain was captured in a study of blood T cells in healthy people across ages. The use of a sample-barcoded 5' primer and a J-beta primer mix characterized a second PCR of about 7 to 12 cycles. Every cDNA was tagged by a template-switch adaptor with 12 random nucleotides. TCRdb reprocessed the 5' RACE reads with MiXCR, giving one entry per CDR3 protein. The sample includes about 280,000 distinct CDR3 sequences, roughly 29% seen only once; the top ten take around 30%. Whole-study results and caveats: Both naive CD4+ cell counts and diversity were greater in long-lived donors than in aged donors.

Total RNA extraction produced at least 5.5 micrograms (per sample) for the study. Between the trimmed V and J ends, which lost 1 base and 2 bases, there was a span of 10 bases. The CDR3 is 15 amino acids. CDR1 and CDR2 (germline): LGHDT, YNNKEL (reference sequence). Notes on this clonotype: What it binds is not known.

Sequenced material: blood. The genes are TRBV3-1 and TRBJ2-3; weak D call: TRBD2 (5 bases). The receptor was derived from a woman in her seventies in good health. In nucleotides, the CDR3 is TGTGCCAGCAGCCAAGCTAGCCGACTCACAGATACGCAGTATTTT. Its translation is CASSQASRLTDTQYF.